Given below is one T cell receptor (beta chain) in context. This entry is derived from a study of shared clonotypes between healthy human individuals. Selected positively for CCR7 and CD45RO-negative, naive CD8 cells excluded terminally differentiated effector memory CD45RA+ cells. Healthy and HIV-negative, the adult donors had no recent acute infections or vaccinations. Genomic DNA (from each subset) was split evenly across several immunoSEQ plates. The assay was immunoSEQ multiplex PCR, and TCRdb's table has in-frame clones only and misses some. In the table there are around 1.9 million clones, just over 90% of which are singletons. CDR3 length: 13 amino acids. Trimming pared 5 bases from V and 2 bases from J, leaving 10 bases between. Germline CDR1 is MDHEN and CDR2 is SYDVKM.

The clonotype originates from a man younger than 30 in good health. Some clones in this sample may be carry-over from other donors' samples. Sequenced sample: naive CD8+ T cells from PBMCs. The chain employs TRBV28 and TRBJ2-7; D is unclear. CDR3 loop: CASSPLGTYEQYF. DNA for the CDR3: TGTGCCAGCAGTCCCCTGGGGACCTACGAGCAGTACTTC.